These 19 T cell receptor beta chains share one sample of origin, sequenced in a study of blood T cell repertoires in COVID-19. The repertoire was sequenced with immunoSEQ multiplex PCR; TCRdb's copy has only in-frame clones and lacks some. The data hold over 200,000 clones, with about 80% observed a single time. The source material was PBMCs or T cells enriched from blood (not recorded which). These receptor sequences come from a man aged 35-49 years who had recovered from COVID-19.

This chain joins TRBV13 and TRBJ2-7, with TRBD2 identical over 12 bases. Germline V gene data show CDR1 as PRHDT and CDR2 as FYEKMQ (reference sequence). The CDR3 has 20 residues. Losses at the gene ends were 5 bases for V and 0 bases for J; bases not matched to a gene: 17. In DNA form, the CDR3 reads TGTGCCAGCAGCCCGGTGGGGAAGGGGACTAGCGGGTACAGCTCCTACGAGCAGTACTTC. It yields the protein CASSPVGKGTSGYSSYEQYF.

CDR3 in amino acids: CASSPRGSMNTEAFF. The CDR3 DNA follows: TGCGCCAGCAGCCCCAGGGGTTCGATGAACACTGAAGCTTTCTTT. V and J are TRBV4-1 and TRBJ1-1, with a possible D match to TRBD1 (6 bases). Trimming removed 4 bases at V and 0 bases at J, with 12 bases between. Germline CDR1 MGHRA, CDR2 YSYEKL. The CDR3 extends over 15 amino acids.

This chain links TRBV5-1 with TRBJ2-7; D ambiguous. Germline CDR1 reads SGHRS; CDR2 reads YFSETQ. This CDR3 comprises 14 residues. V was cut by 0 bases and J by 2 bases, with 9 bases left in between. CDR3 coding DNA: TGCGCCAGCAGCTTGGAGCGCACAACCTACGAGCAGTACTTC. This codes for CASSLERTTYEQYF. Variable domain in full (rest from reference TRBV5-1 and TRBJ2-7): KAGVTQTPRYLIKTRGQQVTLSCSPISGHRSVSWYQQTPGQGLQFLFEYFSETQRNKGNFPGRFSGRQFSNSRSEMNVSTLELGDSALYLCASSLERTTYEQYFGPGTRLTVT.

The chain has TRBV7-3 and TRBJ2-3; D is perhaps TRBD1 (6 bases). V was pared by 5 bases and J by 1 base, with 7 bases between. Germline V gene lookup returns CDR1 SGHTA and CDR2 FQGTGA. The CDR3 is 13 amino acids. CDR3 DNA sequence: TGTGCCAGCAGCCCAGGGGGCACAGATACGCAGTATTTT. Translated: CASSPGGTDTQYF.

V and J are TRBV14 and TRBJ2-1; 8 nucleotides align to TRBD2. V shed 2 bases and J 8 bases; nucleotides not matched to a gene: 11. Germline V gives CDR1 SGHDN, CDR2 FVKESK. The CDR3 is 16 residues long. For the CDR3, the DNA is TGTGCCAGCAGCCAACAGGGCGGGAGGATTTTCGATGAGCAGTTCTTC. It codes for CASSQQGGRIFDEQFF.

V gene TRBV2 combines with J gene TRBJ1-1; a possible D gene is TRBD1 (6 bases). The length of the CDR3 is 14 residues. Germline CDR1 reads SNHLY; CDR2 reads FYNNEI. V was trimmed by 5 bases and J by 6 bases, leaving 16 bases between them. CDR3 sequence reads: CASSYIAGAAEAFF. CDR3 nucleotides: TGTGCCAGCAGTTACATCGCAGGGGCAGCTGAAGCTTTCTTT.

The chain employs TRBV29-1 and TRBJ1-1; possibly TRBD1 for D (5 bases). The length of the CDR3 is 12 residues. V was pared by 4 bases and J by 6 bases, with 12 bases between. Looked up from germline, CDR1 is SQVTM and CDR2 is ANQGSEA. CDR3 in DNA: TGCAGCGTTGTTCGGCAGGGCTCTGAAGCTTTCTTT. Protein product: CSVVRQGSEAFF.

This sequence joins TRBV7-7 and TRBJ2-2; weak D call: TRBD2 (6 bases). CDR3 length: 15 amino acids. CDR1 and CDR2 (germline): SSHAT, FNYEAQ (reference sequence). V lost 0 bases, J lost 5 bases, and 10 bases lay in between. The CDR3 bases are TGTGCCAGCAGCTTAGCCTTACGGGGGACCGGGGAGCTGTTTTTT. This translates into CASSLALRGTGELFF.

This clone was observed a few times. The same CDR3 arises from other DNA sequences in this sample as well. J is TRBJ1-5 and V is TRBV5-1; D remains unclear. The length of the CDR3 is 14 residues. V lost 0 bases and J 4 bases, leaving 8 bases between the germline ends. Germline V CDR1 and CDR2: SGHRS, YFSETQ. This CDR3 is CASSLEGGNQPQHF. CDR3 DNA: TGCGCCAGCAGCTTGGAGGGAGGGAATCAGCCCCAGCATTTT. The variable domain in full, with the rest retrieved from reference TRBV5-1 and TRBJ1-5, is KAGVTQTPRYLIKTRGQQVTLSCSPISGHRSVSWYQQTPGQGLQFLFEYFSETQRNKGNFPGRFSGRQFSNSRSEMNVSTLELGDSALYLCASSLEGGNQPQHFGDGTRLSIL.

This rearrangement joins TRBV7-2 to TRBJ2-7; D remains ambiguous. V was clipped by 5 bases and J by 0 bases, with 5 bases between them. CDR3 length: 12 amino acids. Germline CDR1 SGHTA, CDR2 FQGNSA. The CDR3 DNA reads as TGTGCCAGCAGCGTCCTCTCCTACGAGCAGTACTTC. Encoded protein: CASSVLSYEQYF. The full variable domain, its missing parts supplied by reference TRBV7-2 and TRBJ2-7, is GAGVSQSPSNKVTEKGKDVELRCDPISGHTALYWYRQSLGQGLEFLIYFQGNSAPDKSGLPSDRFSAERTGGSVSTLTIQRTQQEDSAVYLCASSVLSYEQYFGPGTRLTVT.

This CDR3 reads CASNRQGRVTEAFF. CDR3 nucleotides: TGTGCCAGTAACCGACAGGGGAGAGTCACTGAAGCTTTCTTT. V is TRBV19 and J is TRBJ1-1; TRBD1 aligns across 8 bases. This CDR3 region has 14 residues. With V trimmed by 7 bases and J by 4 bases, 8 bases remained unmatched. In germline, CDR1 is LNHDA, CDR2 SQIVND (reference sequence).

V and J are TRBV18 and TRBJ1-2; unclear D gene. Germline V gene lookup returns CDR1 KGHSH and CDR2 LQKENI. CDR3 size: 13 residues. V lost 4 bases, J lost 3 bases, and 9 bases lay in between. DNA of the CDR3: TGTGCCAGCTCACTTGGAGGCGACTATGGCTACACCTTC. Its protein is CASSLGGDYGYTF. Full variable domain (outside the CDR3, taken from reference TRBV18 and TRBJ1-2): NAGVMQNPRHLVRRRGQEARLRCSPMKGHSHVYWYRQLPEEGLKFMVYLQKENIIDESGMPKERFSAEFPKEGPSILRIQQVVRGDSAAYFCASSLGGDYGYTFGSGTRLTVV.

The gene calls are TRBV3-1 (or the pseudogene TRBV3-2) and TRBJ1-3, with D hard to call. The germline V gene encodes CDR1 LGHDT and CDR2 YNNKEL (reference sequence). The CDR3 contains 14 residues. Trimming removed 5 bases at V and 3 bases at J, with 11 bases between. CDR3 coding DNA: TGTGCCAGCAGCATGGGCCTCGTTGGAAACACCATATATTTT. Translation gives CASSMGLVGNTIYF.

This chain uses TRBV28 with TRBJ1-3, with TRBD1 as a possible D gene (5 bases). The germline V gene has CDR1 MDHEN and CDR2 SYDVKM. Trimming removed 7 bases from V and 0 bases from J, with 16 bases in between. CDR3 length: 16 amino acids. The CDR3 protein is CASTRGDSSSGNTIYF. The CDR3 region has the DNA TGTGCCAGCACCCGAGGGGACTCGAGCTCTGGAAACACCATATATTTT.

The CDR3 protein is CASSSSETHRGYTF. The DNA for the CDR3 is TGTGCCAGTAGTTCATCGGAAACTCACAGGGGCTACACCTTC. The rearrangement links TRBV19 to TRBJ1-2; possible D gene TRBD1, 5 bases. The CDR3 runs 14 residues. Trimming removed 5 bases at V and 8 bases at J, with 18 bases between. In germline, CDR1 is LNHDA, CDR2 SQIVND (reference sequence).

This sequence joins TRBV18 and TRBJ1-4; D gene ambiguous. CDR1 KGHSH and CDR2 LQKENI come from the germline V gene. V shed 4 bases and J shed 2 bases, with 5 bases lying between them. This CDR3 region has 13 residues. CDR3 protein: CASSQETNEKLFF. The CDR3 nucleotides are TGTGCCAGCTCACAGGAGACTAATGAAAAACTGTTTTTT.

This chain uses TRBV30 with TRBJ2-7; 9 positions agree with TRBD2. The CDR3 contains 15 residues. Germline-derived CDR1 and CDR2 are GTSNPN and SVGIG (reference sequence). Trimming at V came to 2 bases and at J to 2 bases, leaving 7 bases not matched to a gene. The CDR3 region is CAWSRPRLAAYEQYF. The CDR3 nucleotides read TGTGCCTGGAGTCGCCCGAGACTAGCGGCCTACGAGCAGTACTTC.

J is TRBJ1-2 and V is TRBV5-1; maybe TRBD1 (5 bases). Deletions cut 0 bases from V and 0 bases from J, with 9 bases between. Germline V CDR1 and CDR2: SGHRS, YFSETQ. The CDR3 sequence is 15 residues long. The CDR3 is CASSLAGGANYGYTF. DNA of the CDR3: TGCGCCAGCAGCTTGGCGGGGGGAGCTAACTATGGCTACACCTTC.

The rearrangement links TRBV9 to TRBJ2-5; tentative D call: TRBD2 (5 bases). This CDR3 has 15 amino acids. Per the germline V gene, CDR1 is SGDLS and CDR2 is YYNGEE. With 2 bases removed from V and 5 bases from J, the gap between germline ends came to 16 bases. CDR3 sequence (DNA): TGTGCCAGCAGCGTCTACTCCGGAGGAGGTGAGACCCAGTACTTC. It specifies CASSVYSGGGETQYF.